The 9 T cell receptor beta chains presented below share a single source sample, sequenced in a study of shared clonotypes between healthy human individuals. Naive CD8 cells lacked CD45RO and underwent positive selection for CCR7, leaving out terminally differentiated effector memory CD45RA+ cells. Clones were sequenced by immunoSEQ multiplex PCR, and TCRdb holds only the in-frame ones, with some missing. In the table there are hundreds of thousands of clones, 85% to 95% of which are singletons. The sample consisted of naive CD8+ T cells sorted from blood. These receptors all stem from a woman in her 30s in good health.

J is TRBJ2-2 and V is TRBV7-8, with TRBD1 matching 11 bases. V lost 7 bases and J lost 3; bases outside the gene matches: 4. This CDR3 comprises 15 residues. Germline V gives CDR1 SGHVS, CDR2 FQNEAQ. In DNA form, the CDR3 reads TGTGCCAGCACCCCGGACAGGGGGCACACCGGGGAGCTGTTTTTT. Protein: CASTPDRGHTGELFF.

The chain links TRBV13 to TRBJ2-5; D unclear. The ends were cut back, 5 bases at V and 3 bases at J, with 4 bases in the middle. The length of the CDR3 is 11 residues. In germline, CDR1 is PRHDT, CDR2 FYEKMQ (reference sequence). The CDR3 sequence: CASSVKETQYF. DNA of the CDR3: TGTGCCAGCAGCGTCAAAGAGACCCAGTACTTC.

The rearrangement uses TRBV7-9 and TRBJ1-2; D perhaps matches TRBD1 (6 bases). CDR3 length equals 14 residues. Germline V lookup: CDR1 SEHNR, CDR2 FQNEAQ (reference sequence). V was cut by 5 bases and J by 2 bases, with 12 bases left in between. CDR3 DNA sequence: TGTGCCAGCAGCCAACAGACAGGAAACTATGGCTACACCTTC. Protein sequence: CASSQQTGNYGYTF.

This chain joins TRBV28 and TRBJ2-7, with 10 bases identical to TRBD2. Per germline, CDR1 MDHEN and CDR2 SYDVKM. The CDR3 spans 15 residues. V was pared by 7 bases and J by 3 bases, with 9 bases of the junction left unmatched. CDR3 region: CASTGTSERNYEQYF. The CDR3 region has the DNA TGTGCCAGCACCGGGACTAGCGAGAGGAACTACGAGCAGTACTTC.

This chain links TRBV28 with TRBJ2-7; 12 bases align to TRBD2. Trimming cost V 5 bases and J 3 bases; bases outside gene matches: 14. Germline CDR1 is MDHEN and CDR2 is SYDVKM. This CDR3 contains 18 residues. The DNA of the CDR3 is TGTGCCAGCAGTCCGCCGCTAGCGGGAGGGCCGAGGGTCTACGAGCAGTACTTC. Translation gives CASSPPLAGGPRVYEQYF. The complete variable domain, with remaining parts taken from reference TRBV28 and TRBJ2-7, reads DVKVTQSSRYLVKRTGEKVFLECVQDMDHENMFWYRQDPGLGLRLIYFSYDVKMKEKGDIPEGYSVSREKKERFSLILESASTNQTSMYLCASSPPLAGGPRVYEQYFGPGTRLTVT.

The chain has TRBV28 and TRBJ2-2, with no clear D. The length of the CDR3 is 14 residues. From germline, CDR1 is MDHEN and CDR2 SYDVKM. Trimming shortened V by 6 bases and J by 5 bases, and 13 bases separated the two germline ends. For the CDR3, the DNA is TGTGCCAGCAGCAGGTTAGCAGGAACCGGGGAGCTGTTTTTT. Its protein is CASSRLAGTGELFF.

V gene TRBV19 combines with J gene TRBJ1-1, with 8 bases fitting TRBD1. The CDR3 has 15 residues. With V trimmed by 3 bases and J by 1 base, 4 bases remained unmatched. Germline V gives CDR1 LNHDA, CDR2 SQIVND (reference sequence). CDR3 sequence: CASSIRTGRNTEAFF. For the CDR3, the DNA is TGTGCCAGTAGTATTCGGACAGGGCGGAACACTGAAGCTTTCTTT.

This chain uses TRBV5-1 with TRBJ2-1; D is perhaps TRBD2 (5 bases). V was trimmed by 4 bases and J by 7 bases, leaving 21 bases between them. The CDR3 is made up of 16 amino acids. CDR1 and CDR2 (germline): SGHRS, YFSETQ. CDR3 bases: TGCGCCAGCAGCCACAACGCTAGGGCCCCGGGGAATGAGCAGTTCTTC. It yields the protein CASSHNARAPGNEQFF. The full variable domain, rest sourced from reference TRBV5-1 and TRBJ2-1, is KAGVTQTPRYLIKTRGQQVTLSCSPISGHRSVSWYQQTPGQGLQFLFEYFSETQRNKGNFPGRFSGRQFSNSRSEMNVSTLELGDSALYLCASSHNARAPGNEQFFGPGTRLTVL.

This chain joins TRBV7-8 and TRBJ2-2; 13 nucleotides agree with TRBD2. V was pared by 5 bases and J by 5 bases, with 2 bases of the junction left unmatched. Germline V gene sequence: CDR1 SGHVS, CDR2 FQNEAQ. There are 15 residues in the CDR3. CDR3 in DNA: TGTGCCAGCAGCCTGGGACTAGCGGGAACCGGGGAGCTGTTTTTT. Protein: CASSLGLAGTGELFF.